Given below is one TCR beta chain in context. The antigen remains unidentified. Healthy bone marrow donors supplied every sample. Vbeta (60) and Jbeta (13) primers were used in the PCR. The repertoire was sequenced with immunoSEQ multiplex PCR; TCRdb's copy has only in-frame clones and lacks some. The sample includes more than 150,000 clones, 82% seen only once; the top ten take over 1.5%. This entry belongs to a study of cytomegalovirus exposure and HLA in healthy donors. Study at large: HLA-typed donors contributed some 77 million unique TCRs, which were held in an early data release. The study, taken as a whole, reports: Later on, analysis showed that most CMV-associated TCR beta chains appeared to be HLA-restricted. Analyses of presence/absence relied on an assumption of roughly uniform sequencing depth across donors.

Germline V gene data show CDR1 as SNHLY and CDR2 as FYNNEI. This CDR3 is 15 amino acids long. V lost 3 bases, J lost 1 base, and 2 bases stayed unmatched. V usage is TRBV2 and J usage is TRBJ2-7, with 11 bases matching TRBD2. The sample consisted of PBMCs. The clonotype originates from a man in his forties in good health and CMV-seronegative. CDR3 nucleotide sequence: TGTGCCAGCAGTGACGGGACTAGCGGATCCTACGAGCAGTACTTC. This encodes CASSDGTSGSYEQYF. The whole variable domain, filled in from reference TRBV2 and TRBJ2-7, reads EPEVTQTPSHQVTQMGQEVILRCVPISNHLYFYWYRQILGQKVEFLVSFYNNEISEKSEIFDDQFSVERPDGSNFTLKIRSTKLEDSAMYFCASSDGTSGSYEQYFGPGTRLTVT.